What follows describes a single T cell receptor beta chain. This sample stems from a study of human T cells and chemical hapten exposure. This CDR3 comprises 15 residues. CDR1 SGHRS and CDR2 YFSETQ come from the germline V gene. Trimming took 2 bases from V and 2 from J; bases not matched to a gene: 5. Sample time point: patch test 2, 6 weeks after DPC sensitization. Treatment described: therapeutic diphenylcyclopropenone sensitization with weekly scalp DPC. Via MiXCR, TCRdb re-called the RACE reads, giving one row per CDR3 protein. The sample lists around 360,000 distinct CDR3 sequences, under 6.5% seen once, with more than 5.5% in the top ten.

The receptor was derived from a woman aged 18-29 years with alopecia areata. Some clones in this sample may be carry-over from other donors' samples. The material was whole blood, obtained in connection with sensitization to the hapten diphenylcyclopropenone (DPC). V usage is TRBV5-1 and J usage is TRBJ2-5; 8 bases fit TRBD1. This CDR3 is CASSFQGARQETQYF. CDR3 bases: TGCGCCAGCAGCTTTCAGGGGGCCAGGCAAGAGACCCAGTACTTC.